Each of the 9 T cell receptor beta chains below was sequenced from the same sample in a study of CD8+CD57+ T cells in acquired aplastic anemia. Patients chosen for sequencing had shown CD8+CD57+ cell expansion by flow cytometry. The template used for profiling TCR beta VDJ and CDR3 was genomic DNA. MiXCR, run by TCRdb on the reads, gives a single entry per CDR3 protein. Counted here are approximately 59,000 distinct CDR3 sequences, around 50% occurring once; the ten biggest clones make up around 17%. The sample consisted of sorted CD4+, CD8+, or CD8+CD57+ T cells (not recorded which) from PBMCs. Receptor source: a human donor with aplastic anemia.

In this sample, this clonotype turned up a few times. V gene TRBV15 combines with J gene TRBJ2-5, with 7 bases fitting TRBD2. Germline lookup yields CDR1 LNHNV and CDR2 YYDKDF (reference sequence). V trimming: 5 bases; J trimming: 5 bases; junction bases outside the gene matches: 5. The CDR3 extends over 13 amino acids. The CDR3 is CATSRRGGETQYF. The CDR3, as DNA: TGTGCCACCAGCCGAAGGGGAGGGGAGACCCAGTACTTC.

The V call is TRBV25-1, the J call TRBJ1-1, with TRBD1 matching 10 bases. Per germline, CDR1 MGHDK and CDR2 SYGVNS. This CDR3 spans 16 amino acids. The V and J ends lost 4 bases and 4 bases, in that order; junction bases with no gene match: 9. CDR3 sequence reads: CASSGQGAQVGTEAFF. The CDR3, as DNA: TGTGCCAGCAGTGGACAGGGGGCGCAGGTTGGCACTGAAGCTTTCTTT.

This clonotype came up many times. The chain is built from TRBV5-6 and TRBJ1-5, with TRBD1 identical over 8 bases. Germline values: CDR1 SGHDT, CDR2 YYEEEE. Germline trimming cut 0 bases from V and 5 bases from J; bases unmatched to any gene: 7. The CDR3 extends over 16 amino acids. The CDR3 sequence: CASSLGAGGWDQPQHF. As DNA, the CDR3 is TGTGCCAGCAGCTTGGGGGCAGGGGGCTGGGATCAGCCCCAGCATTTT.

This clonotype was detected ten times or more. As DNA, the CDR3 is TGTGCCAGCAGTTTTAAAAGTGAGAACACCATATATTTT. This encodes CASSFKSENTIYF. The rearrangement joins TRBV28 to TRBJ1-3, with D unclear. With 3 bases removed from V and 7 bases from J, the gap between germline ends came to 10 bases. CDR1 and CDR2 from the germline V gene are MDHEN and SYDVKM. This CDR3 is 13 amino acids long.

The chain couples TRBV15 to TRBJ2-7, with 11 bases lining up with TRBD1. The ends lost 0 bases at V and 3 bases at J; junction bases unmatched: 13. Looked up from germline, CDR1 is LNHNV and CDR2 is YYDKDF (reference sequence). The CDR3 sequence is 19 residues long. The CDR3 loop reads CATSRDPPSGTGGLYEQYF. The CDR3 DNA sequence: TGTGCCACCAGCAGAGACCCCCCTTCCGGGACAGGGGGTCTCTACGAGCAGTACTTC.

This chain links TRBV20-1 with TRBJ1-4, with 8 bases fitting TRBD1. Losses at the gene ends were 0 bases for V and 7 bases for J; bases not matched to a gene: 1. Germline values: CDR1 DFQATT, CDR2 SNEGSKA (reference sequence). There are 13 residues in the CDR3. This CDR3 is CSAREDRAEKLFF. DNA for the CDR3: TGCAGTGCTAGAGAGGACAGGGCTGAAAAACTGTTTTTT.

The CDR3 DNA is TGTGCCGTCCGGGACGGATCCTATGGCTACACCTTC. Translation: CAVRDGSYGYTF. V and J are TRBV24-1 and TRBJ1-2; D is perhaps TRBD1 (5 bases). V was cut by 12 bases and J by 4 bases, with 14 bases left in between. The CDR3 has 12 residues. The germline CDR1 and CDR2 sequences are KGHDR and SFDVKD.

The CDR3 DNA reads TGTGCCACCAGTGGCGGGACCGGGGATGAGCAGTTCTTC. As protein: CATSGGTGDEQFF. The rearrangement links TRBV24-1 to TRBJ2-1; a weak D match, TRBD2 (6 bases). The V gene's germline CDR1 is KGHDR and CDR2 SFDVKD. The length of the CDR3 is 13 residues. Trimming took off 5 bases at V and 8 bases at J, with 12 bases between the two ends.

The chain couples TRBV29-1 to TRBJ2-2; D is possibly TRBD1 (5 bases). The CDR3 runs to 13 residues. In germline, CDR1 is SQVTM, CDR2 ANQGSEA. V lost 7 bases to trimming and J lost 0 bases, with 9 bases between them. As DNA, the CDR3 is TGCAGCGCCAGACAGACGAACACCGGGGAGCTGTTTTTT. Encoded protein: CSARQTNTGELFF.